A selection of T cell receptor beta chains follows, all from one sample in a study of vaccination and CD4 T cells after COVID-19. TCRdb re-called the PCR reads through MiXCR, storing one row per CDR3 protein. The table has 4,000 to 6,000 distinct CDR3 sequences, around 43% seen once. Their recognized antigens are unknown. The sample consisted of CD4+ T cells from blood, cultured in vitro. Every receptor here comes from a human donor in good health. The CDR3 runs from the conserved cysteine through the conserved F or W. The D gene is left open where the match is weak. The size field is filled for only some rows; it gives once, few, many or a size class.

V	J	length	D	size	CDR3
TRBV30	TRBJ1-1	12	-	few	CAWSVSGREAFF
TRBV27	TRBJ1-1	12	-	few	CASSLRFGEAFF
TRBV6-5	TRBJ1-2	16	TRBD1	-	CASSSIRDRGGYGYTF
TRBV19	TRBJ1-2	15	TRBD1	-	CASSMTWGQDEGYTF
TRBV11-2	TRBJ2-5	15	-	few	CASSGMGLQQETQYF
TRBV7-9	TRBJ2-7	16	-	-	CASSLKVSGALDEQYF
TRBV7-9	TRBJ1-3	14	TRBD1	-	CASSRTGSGNTIYF
TRBV20-1	TRBJ1-5	13	TRBD1	few	CSARTQGDQPQHF
TRBV19	TRBJ1-2	15	-	few	CASIGADSANYGYTF
TRBV7-8	TRBJ1-6	14	-	-	CASSKNGGNSPLHF
TRBV2	TRBJ1-3	13	-	-	CASVLAAGNTIYF
TRBV7-9	TRBJ2-7	17	-	-	CASSLGARGGPTYEQYF
TRBV28	TRBJ1-2	15	-	-	CASTNRGAPNYGYTF
TRBV6-5	TRBJ1-1	18	-	-	CASSWSGKSPGMNTEAFF
TRBV19	TRBJ1-5	15	TRBD1	medium-sized	CASSLDRGLVQPQHF
TRBV30	TRBJ1-1	12	-	-	CAWTRENTEAFF
TRBV6-1	TRBJ1-1	13	-	-	CASSESPVERTFF
TRBV6-1	TRBJ1-5	18	-	few	CASSVDGRGGIGNQPQHF
TRBV20-1	TRBJ1-6	14	-	medium-sized	CSASPGLNNSPLHF
TRBV29-1	TRBJ2-3	15	TRBD1	-	CSVGSTGASTDTQYF
TRBV19	TRBJ1-5	16	-	few	CASSINLWGAGQPQHF
TRBV19	TRBJ1-1	11	-	medium-sized	CASSIYREAFF
TRBV27	TRBJ1-5	15	TRBD1	-	CASRRQGAHNQPQHF
TRBV6-5	TRBJ1-6	15	-	-	CASSSGAAYNSPLHF
TRBV18	TRBJ1-1	15	-	-	CASSPKGVLNTEAFF
TRBV6-4	TRBJ2-2	13	-	-	CASSAGNTGELFF
TRBV6-5	TRBJ1-3	13	TRBD1	-	CASSSGGVDTIYF
TRBV2	TRBJ2-1	11	-	-	CASIVDNEQFF
TRBV20-1	TRBJ2-3	12	-	medium-sized	CSARVGSDTQYF
TRBV7-6	TRBJ1-6	18	TRBD1	few	CASSLNRYGTGNNSPLHF
TRBV6-5	TRBJ1-1	14	-	-	CASSYGHLNTEAFF
TRBV6-1	TRBJ2-5	12	-	-	CAAIRGLETQYF
TRBV6-2/TRBV6-3	TRBJ2-7	13	-	-	CASSYLLYYEQYF
TRBV7-9	TRBJ1-2	12	-	few	CASSLAGDGYTF
TRBV24-1	TRBJ2-3	14	-	-	CATSGTGGPDTQYF
TRBV20-1	TRBJ1-5	15	-	medium-sized	CSARAGSYSNQPQHF
TRBV20-1	TRBJ2-2	16	TRBD2	-	CSARPLSGGNTGELFF
TRBV6-2/TRBV6-3	TRBJ1-1	14	TRBD1	-	CASRPHTGVTEAFF
TRBV7-9	TRBJ1-1	14	-	-	CASSLEGRYTEAFF
TRBV7-9	TRBJ1-2	15	-	-	CASSLMARDPDGYTF
TRBV28	TRBJ1-5	16	-	once	CASSLHIGGSNQPQHF
TRBV6-1	TRBJ1-1	12	-	-	CASMIVESEAFF
TRBV6-1	TRBJ1-6	15	-	few	CATSPPRGRNSPLHF
TRBV14	TRBJ1-6	16	-	-	CASSQDRSSYNSPLHF
TRBV2	TRBJ1-5	13	-	few	CASSGEGNQPQHF
TRBV20-1	TRBJ1-2	12	-	few	CSASMQNYGYTF
TRBV6-1	TRBJ1-5	13	-	large	CASIREANQPQHF
TRBV25-1	TRBJ1-6	16	TRBD1	-	CASKPEGQGANSPLHF
TRBV20-1	TRBJ1-5	15	-	-	CSARSNRVGGQPQHF
TRBV6-1	TRBJ2-1	16	TRBD2	-	CASSRRLAATYNEQFF
TRBV19	TRBJ2-2	15	TRBD1	-	CASSWDRFVTGELFF
TRBV10-3	TRBJ1-1	13	-	-	CAISESVNTEAFF
TRBV5-1	TRBJ1-6	13	-	-	CASSLGVNSPLHF
TRBV7-2	TRBJ1-3	16	TRBD1	-	CASSSRGRAAGNTIYF